This T cell receptor (beta chain) derives from a study of cytomegalovirus exposure and HLA in healthy donors. Primers for the PCR totalled 60 Vbeta and 13 Jbeta. Libraries were prepared by immunoSEQ multiplex PCR; TCRdb keeps only in-frame clonotypes and omits some of them. The data contain about 120,000 clones, 65% of them seen just once; the ten biggest clones take up roughly 9.7%. Only a few counts were recorded for this clone. Its antigen is not known. Regarding the study as a whole: Per a later analysis, 15,000 to 20,000 TCR beta sequences showed association with HLA alleles at 0.05 false discovery rate. Compared with the roughly 700-donor mean, an Asian-associated ancestry cluster reportedly had fewer N-insertions, according to a later analysis. TCR beta V segments were, for the most part, productive about 87% or about 30% of the time in an earlier analysis. Among immune exposure information, only CMV serostatus was available.

Sample: PBMCs. The TCR sequence derives from a woman between 40 and 50 years old in good health and CMV-seropositive.

The CDR3 is CASSPRGQGGEETQYF. In DNA, the CDR3 is TGTGCCAGCTCACCACGGGGACAGGGGGGAGAAGAGACCCAGTACTTC. The chain combines TRBV18 with TRBJ2-5, with TRBD1 matching over 11 bases. The V gene end was trimmed by 1 base and the J gene end by 3 bases; junction bases not matched to a gene: 4. Germline V CDR1 and CDR2: KGHSH, LQKENI. CDR3 length: 16 residues. Using reference TRBV18 and TRBJ2-5 for the parts outside the CDR3, the full variable domain is NAGVMQNPRHLVRRRGQEARLRCSPMKGHSHVYWYRQLPEEGLKFMVYLQKENIIDESGMPKERFSAEFPKEGPSILRIQQVVRGDSAAYFCASSPRGQGGEETQYFGPGTRLLVL.